Each of the 25 T cell receptor beta chains below was sequenced from the same sample in a study of cytomegalovirus exposure and HLA in healthy donors. The PCR contained 60 Vbeta and 13 Jbeta primers. Clones were read by immunoSEQ multiplex PCR, and TCRdb kept only the in-frame ones, dropping some. This sample's table reports 200,000 to 250,000 clones. Sequencing was done on a sample of PBMCs. These receptors were collected from a girl aged 2 to 10 in good health and CMV-seropositive.

The chain combines TRBV6-4 with TRBJ2-1, with 7 bases matching TRBD2. Germline values: CDR1 MRHNA, CDR2 SNTAGT. This CDR3 contains 13 residues. V was clipped by 0 bases and J by 10 bases; unmatched bases: 3. This CDR3 reads CASSDSPGGEQFF. CDR3 DNA sequence: TGTGCCAGCAGTGACTCGCCGGGGGGAGAGCAGTTCTTC.

The rearrangement joins TRBV6-5 to TRBJ2-7; 9 bases match TRBD1. CDR3 length: 14 residues. Germline V gives CDR1 MNHEY, CDR2 SVGAGI. V gave up 7 bases and J gave up 5 bases; unmatched junction bases: 9. The CDR3 DNA follows: TGTGCCAGCACCCCTACAGGGGGCTCGAACGAGCAGTACTTC. It translates to CASTPTGGSNEQYF.

V is TRBV5-4 and J is TRBJ2-5; 12 nucleotides agree with TRBD2. The CDR3 has 18 amino acids. CDR1 is SGHNT, CDR2 YYREEE, per germline (reference sequence). With V trimmed by 4 bases and J by 5 bases, 15 bases remained unmatched. CDR3 sequence (DNA): TGTGCCAGCAGCAAGGGACTAGCGGGTACCAGGGGGGAGGAGACCCAGTACTTC. This sequence encodes CASSKGLAGTRGEETQYF.

The chain links TRBV27 to TRBJ2-7, with a weak D call TRBD1 (5 bases). The germline V gene encodes CDR1 MNHEY and CDR2 SMNVEV (reference sequence). V lost 2 bases to trimming and J lost 0 bases, with 5 bases between them. There are 13 residues in the CDR3. CDR3 sequence (DNA): TGTGCCAGCAGTTTACAGGGCTCCTACGAGCAGTACTTC. This sequence encodes CASSLQGSYEQYF.

The chain has TRBV6-5 and TRBJ2-7; D uncertain. V was shortened by 4 bases and J by 6 bases, with 7 bases between the two germline ends. Germline V gene sequence: CDR1 MNHEY, CDR2 SVGAGI. CDR3 length equals 11 residues. CDR3 amino acids: CASSSSSEQYF. CDR3 in DNA: TGTGCCAGCAGTTCGTCGAGCGAGCAGTACTTC.

The chain is built from TRBV23-1 and TRBJ1-1, with D perhaps TRBD1 (5 bases). TRBV23-1 is recorded as an ORF, its role being uncertain. The CDR3 extends over 16 amino acids. Trimming shortened V by 1 base and J by 0 bases, and 12 bases separated the two germline ends. In DNA, the CDR3 is TGCGCCAGCAGTCAATTTCCTGACAGCTTGAACACTGAAGCTTTCTTT. Translated, it gives CASSQFPDSLNTEAFF.

This CDR3 reads CATIAGGSSYNEQFF. The CDR3, as DNA: TGTGCAACCATCGCCGGCGGGAGCTCCTACAATGAGCAGTTCTTC. The V and J genes are TRBV28 and TRBJ2-1; TRBD2 aligns across 7 bases. The CDR3 is made up of 15 amino acids. CDR1 and CDR2 from the germline V gene are MDHEN and SYDVKM.

The V and J genes are TRBV5-6 and TRBJ2-2; 7 nucleotides agree with TRBD2. The CDR3 loop spans 16 amino acids. V shed 2 bases and J 6 bases; nucleotides not matched to a gene: 10. Germline V lookup: CDR1 SGHDT, CDR2 YYEEEE. Here the CDR3 reads CASSFLAAGRSGELFF. CDR3 DNA sequence: TGTGCCAGCAGCTTTCTTGCAGCGGGACGTTCCGGGGAGCTGTTTTTT.

The chain joins TRBV4-2 to TRBJ2-7; D uncertain. This CDR3 contains 12 residues. V was trimmed by 6 bases and J by 0 bases, leaving 6 bases between them. Germline CDR1 reads LGHNA; CDR2 reads YNFKEQ. The CDR3 loop reads CASSFGSYEQYF. The CDR3 bases are TGTGCCAGCAGTTTCGGCTCCTACGAGCAGTACTTC.

V is TRBV5-6 and J is TRBJ2-6; a possible D gene is TRBD2 (6 bases). The V end lost 0 bases, the J end lost 0 bases, and 16 bases lay between the germline ends. Germline-derived CDR1 and CDR2 are SGHDT and YYEEEE. This CDR3 is 19 amino acids long. CDR3 protein: CASSLAGGDVYSGANVLTF. For the CDR3, the DNA is TGTGCCAGCAGCTTGGCCGGGGGTGACGTTTACTCTGGGGCCAACGTCCTGACTTTC.

This chain uses TRBV4-1 with TRBJ1-2, with a weak D call TRBD1 (5 bases). The CDR3 has 16 residues. Germline CDR1 and CDR2: MGHRA and YSYEKL. V was shortened by 0 bases and J by 4 bases, with 15 bases between the two germline ends. CDR3 amino acids: CASSQDGAGPSYGYTF. The DNA of the CDR3 is TGCGCCAGCAGCCAAGATGGCGCGGGGCCTTCCTATGGCTACACCTTC.

The chain has TRBV29-1 and TRBJ2-2; 7 positions agree with TRBD2. Trimming cost V 2 bases and J 5 bases; bases outside gene matches: 5. The germline gives CDR1 SQVTM, CDR2 ANQGSEA. The CDR3 spans 14 residues. The CDR3: CSVEKGRGTGELFF. The CDR3 DNA follows: TGCAGCGTTGAAAAGGGGAGGGGTACCGGGGAGCTGTTTTTT.

The rearrangement uses TRBV28 and TRBJ1-1; 8 bases line up with TRBD1. J gave up 4 bases and V 5 bases, and 6 bases lay outside the gene matches. From germline, CDR1 is MDHEN and CDR2 SYDVKM. CDR3 length: 14 residues. The CDR3 DNA is TGTGCCAGCAGTGATTACAGGGGGAGCACTGAAGCTTTCTTT. This sequence encodes CASSDYRGSTEAFF.

The chain uses TRBV28 and TRBJ1-5; TRBD1 aligns across 9 bases. The germline CDR1 and CDR2 sequences are MDHEN and SYDVKM. Trimming at V came to 5 bases and at J to 7 bases, leaving 6 bases not matched to a gene. The CDR3 has 14 residues. The CDR3 DNA is TGTGCCAGCAGTCCGGGGACAGGGAAACAGCCCCAGCATTTT. It encodes CASSPGTGKQPQHF.

CDR3 loop: CASSRDRVTEAFF. DNA of the CDR3: TGTGCCAGTAGCCGGGACAGGGTGACTGAAGCTTTCTTT. The rearrangement joins TRBV6-5 to TRBJ1-1; 9 positions match TRBD1. Germline CDR1 and CDR2: MNHEY and SVGAGI. The CDR3 contains 13 residues. With 9 bases clipped from V and 5 bases from J, the junction kept 7 bases outside the gene matches.

The chain joins TRBV28 to TRBJ1-5; D is unclear. The CDR3 is 12 residues long. Germline lookup yields CDR1 MDHEN and CDR2 SYDVKM. Trimming took 7 bases from V and 5 from J, leaving 9 bases between them. CDR3 sequence (DNA): TGTGCCAGCAAACTTACAGATCAGCCCCAGCATTTT. It translates to CASKLTDQPQHF.

The V gene is TRBV6-4, the J gene TRBJ1-5; TRBD1 agrees at 10 bases. This CDR3 is built from 16 residues. Looked up from germline, CDR1 is MRHNA and CDR2 is SNTAGT. Unmatched junction bases numbered 13, after V lost 9 bases and J lost 5 bases. The CDR3 reads CARKLSTGGADQPQHF. The CDR3 coding sequence is TGTGCCAGGAAATTATCGACAGGGGGCGCGGATCAGCCCCAGCATTTT.

The gene calls are TRBV6-1 and TRBJ2-7; no firm D call. The CDR3 spans 12 residues. The V end lost 11 bases, the J end lost 3 bases, and 14 bases lay between the germline ends. Germline assignment: CDR1 MNHNS and CDR2 SASEGT. Written as DNA, the CDR3 is TGTGCCGGTGGTCGTCCGAGCTACGAGCAGTACTTC. Translated, it gives CAGGRPSYEQYF.

The chain carries TRBV2 and TRBJ2-3; 13 nucleotides agree with TRBD2. After removal of 6 bases from V and 0 bases from J, the junction contained 9 bases not matched to a gene. Germline V gives CDR1 SNHLY, CDR2 FYNNEI. The CDR3 has 18 residues. CDR3 region: CASSWTSGRTSSTDTQYF. The CDR3 bases are TGTGCCAGCAGCTGGACTAGCGGGAGAACTTCTAGCACAGATACGCAGTATTTT.

The genes are TRBV5-1 and TRBJ2-1, with D possibly matching TRBD2 (5 bases). Between the trimmed V and J ends, which lost 4 bases and 9 bases, there was a span of 17 bases. CDR3 length: 14 residues. Germline V gene data show CDR1 as SGHRS and CDR2 as YFSETQ. The CDR3 spells CASSRLPEQLEQFF. Here the CDR3 DNA reads TGCGCCAGCAGCCGACTACCCGAACAGCTTGAGCAGTTCTTC.

The V and J genes are TRBV6-5 and TRBJ1-1; TRBD1 aligns across 8 bases. The CDR3 loop spans 13 amino acids. The germline gives CDR1 MNHEY, CDR2 SVGAGI. The trim removed 5 bases at V and 9 bases at J, leaving 8 bases unmatched. This CDR3 reads CASSNPTRGQAFF. DNA for the CDR3: TGTGCCAGCAGTAACCCCACCAGGGGGCAAGCTTTCTTT.

This rearrangement joins TRBV20-1 to TRBJ2-7; D gene uncertain. Germline CDR1 is DFQATT and CDR2 is SNEGSKA (reference sequence). Between the trimmed V and J ends, which lost 8 bases and 0 bases, there was a span of 8 bases. The CDR3 extends over 11 amino acids. Here the CDR3 DNA reads TGCAGTACAGTAGGCTCCTACGAGCAGTACTTC. Translated, it gives CSTVGSYEQYF.

The chain combines TRBV7-8 with TRBJ2-7; D not resolved. Germline V gives CDR1 SGHVS, CDR2 FQNEAQ. CDR3 size: 11 residues. Trimming shortened V by 5 bases and J by 5 bases, and 7 bases separated the two germline ends. CDR3 DNA sequence: TGTGCCAGCAGCCTGAGAGACGAGCAGTACTTC. Amino acid sequence: CASSLRDEQYF.

In DNA form, the CDR3 reads TGTGCCAGCAGCTTGGACAGAAATAATTCACCCCTCCACTTT. It translates to CASSLDRNNSPLHF. The chain uses TRBV5-4 and TRBJ1-6; D is ambiguous. The CDR3 is 14 amino acids. V was pared by 0 bases and J by 5 bases, with 6 bases between. Germline V gene sequence: CDR1 SGHNT, CDR2 YYREEE (reference sequence). Full variable domain (rest looked up from reference TRBV5-4 and TRBJ1-6): ETGVTQSPTHLIKTRGQQVTLRCSSQSGHNTVSWYQQALGQGPQFIFQYYREEENGRGNFPPRFSGLQFPNYSSELNVNALELDDSALYLCASSLDRNNSPLHFGNGTRLTVT.

The chain combines TRBV15 with TRBJ2-4; D is unresolved. The V gene's germline CDR1 is LNHNV and CDR2 YYDKDF (reference sequence). Trimming cost V 3 bases and J 0 bases, with 6 bases left between them. This CDR3 region has 14 residues. The CDR3 spells CATSSPLAKNIQYF. CDR3 bases: TGTGCCACCAGCAGCCCCTTAGCCAAAAACATTCAGTACTTC.